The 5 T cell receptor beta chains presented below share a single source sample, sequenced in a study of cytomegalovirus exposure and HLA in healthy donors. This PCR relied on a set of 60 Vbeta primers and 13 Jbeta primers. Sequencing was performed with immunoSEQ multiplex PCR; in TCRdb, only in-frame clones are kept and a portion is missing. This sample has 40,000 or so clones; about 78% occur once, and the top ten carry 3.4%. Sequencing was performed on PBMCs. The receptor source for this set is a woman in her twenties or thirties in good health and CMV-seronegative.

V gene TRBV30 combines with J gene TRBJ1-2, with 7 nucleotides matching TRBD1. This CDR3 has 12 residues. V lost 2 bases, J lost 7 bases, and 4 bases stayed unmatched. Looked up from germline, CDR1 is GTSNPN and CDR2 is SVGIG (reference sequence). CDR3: CAWSTGAGGYTF. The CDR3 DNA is TGTGCCTGGAGTACAGGGGCCGGTGGCTACACCTTC.

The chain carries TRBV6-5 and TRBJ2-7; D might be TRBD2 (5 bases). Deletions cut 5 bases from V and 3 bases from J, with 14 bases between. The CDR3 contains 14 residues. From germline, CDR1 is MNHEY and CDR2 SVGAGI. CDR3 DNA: TGTGCCAGCAGTGAAGGAGGAGCCGGCTACGAGCAGTACTTC. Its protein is CASSEGGAGYEQYF.

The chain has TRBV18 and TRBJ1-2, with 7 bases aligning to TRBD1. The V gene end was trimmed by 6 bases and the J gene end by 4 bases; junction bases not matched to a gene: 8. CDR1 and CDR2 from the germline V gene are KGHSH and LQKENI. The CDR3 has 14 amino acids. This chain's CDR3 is CASSQGQVGYGYTF. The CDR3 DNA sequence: TGTGCCAGCTCCCAAGGACAGGTCGGCTATGGCTACACCTTC. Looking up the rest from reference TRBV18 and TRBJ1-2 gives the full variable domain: NAGVMQNPRHLVRRRGQEARLRCSPMKGHSHVYWYRQLPEEGLKFMVYLQKENIIDESGMPKERFSAEFPKEGPSILRIQQVVRGDSAAYFCASSQGQVGYGYTFGSGTRLTVV.

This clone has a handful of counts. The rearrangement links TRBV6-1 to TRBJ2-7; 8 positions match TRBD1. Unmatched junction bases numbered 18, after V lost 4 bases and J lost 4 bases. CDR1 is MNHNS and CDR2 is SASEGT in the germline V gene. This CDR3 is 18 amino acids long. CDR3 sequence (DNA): TGTGCCAGCAGTGCCACCCTCCAAAGGACAGGGTCAGGGTACGAGCAGTACTTC. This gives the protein CASSATLQRTGSGYEQYF.

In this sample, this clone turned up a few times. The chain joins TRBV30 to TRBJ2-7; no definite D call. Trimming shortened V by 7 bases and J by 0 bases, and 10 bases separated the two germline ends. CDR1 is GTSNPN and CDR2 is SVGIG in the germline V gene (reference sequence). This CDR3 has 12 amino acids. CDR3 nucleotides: TGTGCCTCCCGCCCCAGCTCCTACGAGCAGTACTTC. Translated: CASRPSSYEQYF.